This paragraph covers one T cell receptor (beta chain) sequence. J lost 7 bases, V lost 5 bases, and 2 bases had no gene match. Germline-derived CDR1 and CDR2 are SGHVS and FNYEAQ. This CDR3 is built from 11 residues. In the authors' workflow: Cell counts per sample came from amplifying reference gene primers. The assay was immunoSEQ multiplex PCR, and TCRdb's table has in-frame clones only and misses some. V and J calls and clone size are given by that table; D and trimming were obtained from the DNA. The sample has 85,000 to 95,000 clones, 75% to 90% seen once. This entry is derived from a study of blood T cell repertoires in COVID-19. At the level of the study: Collection of acute and convalescent COVID-19 samples took place in the United States, Italy and Spain. PBMCs, B-cell-depleted T cells, or T cells were the source of the cDNA or gDNA that made up the material.

This sequence was found in a woman older than 75 with active COVID-19. Sequencing was performed on peripheral blood. This sequence joins TRBV7-6 and TRBJ2-7; 7 nucleotides line up with TRBD1. The CDR3 bases are TGTGCCAGCAGCGTGGACAGGGAGCAGTACTTC. Protein product: CASSVDREQYF.